One and the same sample provided the 7 T cell receptor beta chains below, sequenced in a study of cytomegalovirus exposure and HLA in healthy donors (dated by TCRdb to about 2017). The library came from the immunoSEQ multiplex PCR assay. A mixture of 60 forward primers for TCR Vbeta segments and 13 reverse primers for TCR Jbeta segments was used in the multiplex PCR. This immuneACCESS table, as held by TCRdb, lists in-frame sequences with V and J called but not all clones. Of the missing ones, under half trace to an unresolved V gene in checked studies; the others have no known cause. The sample table shows approximately 120,000 clones, and under 90% are seen once. Under 2.5% of the sample rests with the top ten. The sequenced material came from PBMCs. These receptors were obtained from a woman in her thirties in good health and CMV-seronegative.

The J gene is TRBJ2-3, the V gene TRBV7-9; D may be TRBD2 (5 bases). Trimming took 1 base from V and 0 from J, leaving 11 bases between them. Germline V gives CDR1 SEHNR, CDR2 FQNEAQ (reference sequence). This CDR3 has 16 residues. Written as DNA, the CDR3 is TGTGCCAGCAGCTTAGGGGCTAGCTCGAGCACAGATACGCAGTATTTT. Translation: CASSLGASSSTDTQYF.

The CDR3 nucleotides are TGTGCCAGCAGCTTCCGACAGGGGGCGTCCACCGGGGAGCTGTTTTTT. Translation gives CASSFRQGASTGELFF. The chain has TRBV7-2 and TRBJ2-2; TRBD1 agrees at 10 bases. After removal of 3 bases from V and 4 bases from J, the junction contained 5 bases not matched to a gene. Germline lookup yields CDR1 SGHTA and CDR2 FQGNSA. The CDR3 has 16 residues. Variable domain in full (rest from reference TRBV7-2 and TRBJ2-2): GAGVSQSPSNKVTEKGKDVELRCDPISGHTALYWYRQSLGQGLEFLIYFQGNSAPDKSGLPSDRFSAERTGGSVSTLTIQRTQQEDSAVYLCASSFRQGASTGELFFGEGSRLTVL.

J is TRBJ2-7 and V is TRBV5-8; TRBD1 matches at 8 bases. V shed 5 bases, J shed 0 bases, and the junction held 7 bases outside the gene matches. The CDR3 spans 15 residues. Germline V lookup: CDR1 SGHTS, CDR2 YDEGEE. As DNA, the CDR3 is TGTGCCAGCAGGGAGCCCGGACAGGGCTCCTACGAGCAGTACTTC. It yields the protein CASREPGQGSYEQYF.

This chain links TRBV18 with TRBJ2-7, with 7 bases matching TRBD1. The trim removed 4 bases at V and 2 bases at J, leaving 5 bases unmatched. This CDR3 is built from 14 residues. Germline CDR1 and CDR2: KGHSH and LQKENI. CDR3 residues: CASSQGQATYEQYF. The CDR3 nucleotides read TGTGCCAGCTCACAAGGACAGGCCACCTACGAGCAGTACTTC.

The gene calls are TRBV5-4 and TRBJ2-3; no clear D gene. The CDR3 has 14 residues. The germline V and J ends were trimmed by 5 bases and 1 base, with 11 bases remaining between them. Germline V CDR1 and CDR2: SGHNT, YYREEE (reference sequence). DNA of the CDR3: TGTGCCAGCAGTTCAAACCAGGGCACAGATACGCAGTATTTT. This encodes CASSSNQGTDTQYF.

This chain uses TRBV2 with TRBJ2-7; 9 positions match TRBD1. V was pared by 6 bases and J by 5 bases, with 11 bases of the junction left unmatched. Germline-derived CDR1 and CDR2 are SNHLY and FYNNEI. CDR3 size: 15 residues. CDR3 nucleotide sequence: TGTGCCAGCAGCGCCTCGGGACAGGGAGTCCACGAGCAGTACTTC. It encodes CASSASGQGVHEQYF.

This rearrangement joins TRBV5-1 to TRBJ2-1; TRBD2 matches at 12 bases. This CDR3 is 15 amino acids long. CDR1 is SGHRS, CDR2 YFSETQ, per germline. Germline trimming cut 4 bases from V and 8 bases from J; bases unmatched to any gene: 7. The CDR3 sequence: CASSPTSGSADEQFF. CDR3 nucleotide sequence: TGCGCCAGCAGCCCGACTAGCGGGAGCGCGGATGAGCAGTTCTTC.